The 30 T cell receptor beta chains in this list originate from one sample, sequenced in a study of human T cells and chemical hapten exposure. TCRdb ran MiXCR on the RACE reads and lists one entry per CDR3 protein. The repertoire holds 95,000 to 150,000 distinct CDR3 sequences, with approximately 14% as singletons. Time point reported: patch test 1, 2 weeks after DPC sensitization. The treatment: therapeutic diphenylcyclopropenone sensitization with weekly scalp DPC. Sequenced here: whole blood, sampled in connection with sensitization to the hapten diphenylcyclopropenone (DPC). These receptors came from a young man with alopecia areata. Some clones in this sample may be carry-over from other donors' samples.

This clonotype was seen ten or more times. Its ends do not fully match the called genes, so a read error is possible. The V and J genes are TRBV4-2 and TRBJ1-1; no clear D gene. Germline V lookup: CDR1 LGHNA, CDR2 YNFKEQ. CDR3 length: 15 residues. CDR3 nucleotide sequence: TGTGCCAGCAGCCAAGCGGATGAGGGCCACACCGAAGCTTTCTTT. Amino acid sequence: CASSQADEGHTEAFF.

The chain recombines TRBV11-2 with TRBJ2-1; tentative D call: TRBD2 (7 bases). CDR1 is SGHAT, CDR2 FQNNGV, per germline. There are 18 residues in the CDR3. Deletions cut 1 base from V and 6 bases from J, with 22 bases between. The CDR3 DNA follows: TGTGCCAGCAGCTTAGCCGGCGGGGGCGCCCTCCCCCGCAATGAGCAGTTCTTC. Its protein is CASSLAGGGALPRNEQFF.

The CDR3 sequence is CASSLTSGGANEQFF. CDR3 bases: TGTGCCAGCAGCCTCACTAGCGGGGGGGCGAATGAGCAGTTCTTC. J is TRBJ2-1 and V is TRBV11-1; TRBD2 matches at 13 bases. CDR1 is SGHAT, CDR2 FQDESV, per germline (reference sequence). With V trimmed by 5 bases and J by 7 bases, 5 bases remained unmatched. There are 15 residues in the CDR3.

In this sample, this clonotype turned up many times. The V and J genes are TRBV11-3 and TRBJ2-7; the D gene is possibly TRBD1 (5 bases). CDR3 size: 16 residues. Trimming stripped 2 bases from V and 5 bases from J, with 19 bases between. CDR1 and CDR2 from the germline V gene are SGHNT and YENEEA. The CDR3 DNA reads TGTGCCAGCAGCTTACCCTACGAAGGGGCCGTCCACGAGCAGTACTTC. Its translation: CASSLPYEGAVHEQYF.

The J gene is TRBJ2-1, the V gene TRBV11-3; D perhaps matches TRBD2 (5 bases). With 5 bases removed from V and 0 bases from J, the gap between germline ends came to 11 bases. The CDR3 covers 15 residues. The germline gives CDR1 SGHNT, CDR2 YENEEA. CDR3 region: CASSQTTSSYNEQFF. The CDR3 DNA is TGTGCCAGCAGCCAGACTACGAGCTCCTACAATGAGCAGTTCTTC.

The CDR3 DNA follows: TGTGCCAGTCGAAACAGTATATTTAGCAATCAGCCCCAGCATTTT. It translates to CASRNSIFSNQPQHF. V usage is TRBV19 and J usage is TRBJ1-5; D gene unclear. Germline V CDR1 and CDR2: LNHDA, SQIVND (reference sequence). The CDR3 extends over 15 amino acids. Trimming removed 8 bases at V and 0 bases at J, with 14 bases between.

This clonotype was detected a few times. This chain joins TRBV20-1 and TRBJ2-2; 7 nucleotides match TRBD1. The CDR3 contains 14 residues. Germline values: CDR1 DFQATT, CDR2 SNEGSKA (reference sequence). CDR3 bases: TGCAGCGCCTCTTCCCCAGGGGGCACCGGGGAGCTGTTTTTT. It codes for CSASSPGGTGELFF.

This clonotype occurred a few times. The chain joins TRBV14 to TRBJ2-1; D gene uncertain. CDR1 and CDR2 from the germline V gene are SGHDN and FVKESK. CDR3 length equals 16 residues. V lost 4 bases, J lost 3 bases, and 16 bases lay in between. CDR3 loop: CASSRQKERIYNEQFF. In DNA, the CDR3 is TGTGCCAGCAGCCGGCAGAAAGAGAGGATCTACAATGAGCAGTTCTTC.

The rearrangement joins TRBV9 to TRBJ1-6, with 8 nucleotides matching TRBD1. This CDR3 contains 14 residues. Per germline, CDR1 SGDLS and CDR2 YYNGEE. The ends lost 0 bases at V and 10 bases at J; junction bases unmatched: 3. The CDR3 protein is CASSVEQGGSPLHF. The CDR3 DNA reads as TGTGCCAGCAGCGTAGAACAGGGGGGATCACCCCTCCACTTT.

The CDR3 nucleotides read TGTGCCAGCAGCTTGCCAGGGGCAGATACGCAGTATTTT. Amino acid sequence: CASSLPGADTQYF. The J gene is TRBJ2-3, the V gene TRBV7-2; the D gene is possibly TRBD1 (6 bases). Per the germline V gene, CDR1 is SGHTA and CDR2 is FQGNSA. This CDR3 has 13 residues. V was cut by 3 bases and J by 4 bases, with 8 bases left in between.

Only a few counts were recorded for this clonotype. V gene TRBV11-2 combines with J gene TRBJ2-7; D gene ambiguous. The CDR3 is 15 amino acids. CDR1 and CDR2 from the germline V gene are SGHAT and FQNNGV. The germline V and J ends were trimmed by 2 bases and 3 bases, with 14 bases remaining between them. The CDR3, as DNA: TGTGCCAGCAGCTTATCGCGTGGCAGCTTCTACGAGCAGTACTTC. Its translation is CASSLSRGSFYEQYF.

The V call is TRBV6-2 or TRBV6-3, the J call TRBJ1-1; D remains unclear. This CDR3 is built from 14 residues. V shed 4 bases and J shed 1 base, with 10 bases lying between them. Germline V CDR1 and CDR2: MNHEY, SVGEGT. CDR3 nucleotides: TGTGCCAGCAGTTGGGTGGGGAAGAACACTGAAGCTTTCTTT. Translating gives CASSWVGKNTEAFF.

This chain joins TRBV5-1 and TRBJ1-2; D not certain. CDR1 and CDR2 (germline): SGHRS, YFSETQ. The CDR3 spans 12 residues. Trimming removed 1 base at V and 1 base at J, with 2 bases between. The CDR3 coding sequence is TGCGCCAGCAGCTTGCGTAACTATGGCTACACCTTC. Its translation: CASSLRNYGYTF. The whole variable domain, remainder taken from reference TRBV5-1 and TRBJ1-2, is KAGVTQTPRYLIKTRGQQVTLSCSPISGHRSVSWYQQTPGQGLQFLFEYFSETQRNKGNFPGRFSGRQFSNSRSEMNVSTLELGDSALYLCASSLRNYGYTFGSGTRLTVV.

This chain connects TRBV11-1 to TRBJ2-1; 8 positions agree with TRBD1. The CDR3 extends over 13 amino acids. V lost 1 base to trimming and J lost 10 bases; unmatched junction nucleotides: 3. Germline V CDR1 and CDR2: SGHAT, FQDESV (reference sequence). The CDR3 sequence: CASSLVGDREQFF. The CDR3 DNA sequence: TGTGCCAGCAGCTTAGTTGGGGACAGGGAGCAGTTCTTC.

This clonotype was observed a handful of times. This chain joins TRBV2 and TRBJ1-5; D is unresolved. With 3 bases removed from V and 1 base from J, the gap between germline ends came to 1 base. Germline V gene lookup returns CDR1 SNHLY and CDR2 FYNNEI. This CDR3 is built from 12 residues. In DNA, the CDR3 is TGTGCCAGCAGTGACAGCAATCAGCCCCAGCATTTT. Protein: CASSDSNQPQHF.

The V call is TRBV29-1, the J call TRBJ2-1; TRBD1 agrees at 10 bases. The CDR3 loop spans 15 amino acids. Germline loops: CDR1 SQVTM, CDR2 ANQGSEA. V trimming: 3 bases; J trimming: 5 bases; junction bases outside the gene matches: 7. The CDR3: CSVEVTGGFHNEQFF. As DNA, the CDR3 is TGCAGCGTTGAGGTGACAGGGGGCTTCCACAATGAGCAGTTCTTC.

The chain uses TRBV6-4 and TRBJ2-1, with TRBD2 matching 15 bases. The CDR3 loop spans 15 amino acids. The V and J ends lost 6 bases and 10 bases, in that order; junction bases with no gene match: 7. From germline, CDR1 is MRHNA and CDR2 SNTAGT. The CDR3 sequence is CASSRTSGGASEQFF. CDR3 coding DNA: TGTGCCAGCAGCCGGACTAGCGGGGGGGCATCGGAGCAGTTCTTC.

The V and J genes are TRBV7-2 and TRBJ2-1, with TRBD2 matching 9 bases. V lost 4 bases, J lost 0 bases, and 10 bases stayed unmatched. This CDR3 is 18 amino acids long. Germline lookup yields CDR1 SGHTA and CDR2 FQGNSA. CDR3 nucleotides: TGTGCCAGCAGCTCTAGGAGGGCGGGGGGGACCTCCTACAATGAGCAGTTCTTC. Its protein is CASSSRRAGGTSYNEQFF.

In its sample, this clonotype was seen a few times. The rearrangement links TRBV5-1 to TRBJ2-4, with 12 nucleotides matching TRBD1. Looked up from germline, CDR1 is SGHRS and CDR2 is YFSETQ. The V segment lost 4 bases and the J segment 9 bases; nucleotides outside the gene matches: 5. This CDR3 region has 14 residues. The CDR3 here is CASSPGQGAGIQYF. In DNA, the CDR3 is TGCGCCAGCAGCCCGGGACAGGGGGCCGGCATTCAGTACTTC.

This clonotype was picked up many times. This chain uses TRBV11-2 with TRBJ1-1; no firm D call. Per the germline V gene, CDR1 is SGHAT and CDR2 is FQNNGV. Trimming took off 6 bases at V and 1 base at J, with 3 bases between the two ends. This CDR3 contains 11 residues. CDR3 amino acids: CASSTNTEAFF. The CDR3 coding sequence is TGTGCCAGCAGTACGAACACTGAAGCTTTCTTT.

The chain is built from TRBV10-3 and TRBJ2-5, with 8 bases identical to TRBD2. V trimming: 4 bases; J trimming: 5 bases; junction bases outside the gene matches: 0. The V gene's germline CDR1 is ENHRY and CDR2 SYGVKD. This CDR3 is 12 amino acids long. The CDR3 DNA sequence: TGTGCCATCAGTGCGGGAGGGGAGACCCAGTACTTC. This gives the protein CAISAGGETQYF.

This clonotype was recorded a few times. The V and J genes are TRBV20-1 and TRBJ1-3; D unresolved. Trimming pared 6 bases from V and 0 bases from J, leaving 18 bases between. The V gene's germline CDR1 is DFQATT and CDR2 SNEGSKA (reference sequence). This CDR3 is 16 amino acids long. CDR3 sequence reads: CSASAGSKSSGNTIYF. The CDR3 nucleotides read TGCAGTGCCAGTGCGGGCTCTAAGAGCTCTGGAAACACCATATATTTT.

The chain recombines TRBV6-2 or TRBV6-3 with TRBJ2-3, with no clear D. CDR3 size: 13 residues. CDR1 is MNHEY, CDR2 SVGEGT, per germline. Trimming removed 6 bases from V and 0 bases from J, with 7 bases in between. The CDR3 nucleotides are TGTGCCAGCAGACTCGACAGCACAGATACGCAGTATTTT. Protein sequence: CASRLDSTDTQYF.

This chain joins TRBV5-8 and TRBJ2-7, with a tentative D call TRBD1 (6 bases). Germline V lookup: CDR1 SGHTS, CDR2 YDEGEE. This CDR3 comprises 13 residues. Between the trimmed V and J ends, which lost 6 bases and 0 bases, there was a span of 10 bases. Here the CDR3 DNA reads TGTGCCAGCAACCGACAGGCCTCCTACGAGCAGTACTTC. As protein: CASNRQASYEQYF.

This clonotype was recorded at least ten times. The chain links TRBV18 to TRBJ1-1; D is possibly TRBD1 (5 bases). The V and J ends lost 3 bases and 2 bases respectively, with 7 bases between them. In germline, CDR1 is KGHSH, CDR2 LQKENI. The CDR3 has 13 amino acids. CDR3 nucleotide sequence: TGTGCCAGCTCACCCGGACAAAACACTGAAGCTTTCTTT. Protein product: CASSPGQNTEAFF.

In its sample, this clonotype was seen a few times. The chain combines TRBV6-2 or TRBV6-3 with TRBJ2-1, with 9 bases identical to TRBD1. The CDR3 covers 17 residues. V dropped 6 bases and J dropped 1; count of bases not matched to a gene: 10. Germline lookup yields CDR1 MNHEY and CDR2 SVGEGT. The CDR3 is CASRPNRGRGSYNEQFF. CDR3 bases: TGTGCCAGCAGACCAAACAGGGGGCGAGGGTCCTACAATGAGCAGTTCTTC.

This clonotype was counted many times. CDR3 amino acids: CSVAEAGSTDTQYF. DNA of the CDR3: TGCAGCGTTGCGGAAGCGGGGAGCACAGATACGCAGTATTTT. V is TRBV29-1 and J is TRBJ2-3; 7 nucleotides match TRBD2. Germline CDR1 SQVTM, CDR2 ANQGSEA. The CDR3 consists of 14 residues. With 4 bases clipped from V and 0 bases from J, the junction kept 4 bases outside the gene matches.

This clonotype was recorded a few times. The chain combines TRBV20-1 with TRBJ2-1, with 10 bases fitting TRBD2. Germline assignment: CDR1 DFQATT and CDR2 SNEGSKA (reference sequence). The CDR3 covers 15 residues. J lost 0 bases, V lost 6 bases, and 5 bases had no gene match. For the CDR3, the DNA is TGCAGTGCAAATAGCGGGGGGAGCTCCTACAATGAGCAGTTCTTC. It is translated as CSANSGGSSYNEQFF.

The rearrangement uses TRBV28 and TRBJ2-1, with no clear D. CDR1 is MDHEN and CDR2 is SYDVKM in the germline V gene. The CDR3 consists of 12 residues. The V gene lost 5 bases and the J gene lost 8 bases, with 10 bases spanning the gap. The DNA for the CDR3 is TGTGCCAGCAGTCTCTACATCGATGAGCAGTTCTTC. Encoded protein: CASSLYIDEQFF.

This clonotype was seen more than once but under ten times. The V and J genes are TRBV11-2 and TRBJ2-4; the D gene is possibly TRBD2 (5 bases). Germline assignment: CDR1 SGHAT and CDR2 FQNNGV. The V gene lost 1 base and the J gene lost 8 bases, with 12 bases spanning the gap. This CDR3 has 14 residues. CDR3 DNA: TGTGCCAGCAGCTTAGTTGCAGGCGGGCACATTCAGTACTTC. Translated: CASSLVAGGHIQYF. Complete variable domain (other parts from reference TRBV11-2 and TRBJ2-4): EAGVAQSPRYKIIEKRQSVAFWCNPISGHATLYWYQQILGQGPKLLIQFQNNGVVDDSQLPKDRFSAERLKGVDSTLKIQPAKLEDSAVYLCASSLVAGGHIQYFGAGTRLSVL.